This T cell receptor (beta chain) was documented in a study of blood T cells in healthy people across ages. General study findings and limits: More naive CD4+ cells and higher diversity were found in long-lived than in aged donors. Correlation between TCR beta diversity and naive T cell percentage was strong.

The second PCR ran about 6 to 12 cycles with a sample-barcoded 5' primer and J-beta primers. At least 2.5 million CDR3-containing paired-end reads were obtained per sample. TCRdb itself ran the 5' RACE reads through MiXCR, one entry per CDR3 protein. The profile shows approximately 790,000 distinct CDR3 sequences, around two thirds of them singletons. The draw of peripheral blood yielded ten milliliters from each donor. About this clonotype itself: Its antigen is undetermined.

Germline-derived CDR1 and CDR2 are SQVTM and ANQGSEA. CDR3 size: 14 residues. The ends lost 1 base at V and 2 bases at J; junction bases unmatched: 2. The origin of this receptor is a man aged 25 to 40 in good health. The sample comprised blood. The chain has TRBV29-1 and TRBJ2-7; 10 bases align to TRBD2. CDR3 coding DNA: TGCAGCGTTGAAGGGCTAGCGGGGGCCTACGAGCAGTACTTC. Its translation: CSVEGLAGAYEQYF.